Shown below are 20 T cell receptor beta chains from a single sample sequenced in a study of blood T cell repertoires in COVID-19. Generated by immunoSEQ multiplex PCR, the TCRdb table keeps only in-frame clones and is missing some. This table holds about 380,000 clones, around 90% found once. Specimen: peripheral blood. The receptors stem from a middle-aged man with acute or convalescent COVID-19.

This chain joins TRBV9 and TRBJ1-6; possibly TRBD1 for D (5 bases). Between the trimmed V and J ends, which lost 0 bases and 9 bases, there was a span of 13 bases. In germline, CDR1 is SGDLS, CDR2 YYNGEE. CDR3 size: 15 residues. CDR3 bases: TGTGCCAGCAGCGTAGTAGCAGGGCTGGCTTCACCCCTCCACTTT. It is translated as CASSVVAGLASPLHF.

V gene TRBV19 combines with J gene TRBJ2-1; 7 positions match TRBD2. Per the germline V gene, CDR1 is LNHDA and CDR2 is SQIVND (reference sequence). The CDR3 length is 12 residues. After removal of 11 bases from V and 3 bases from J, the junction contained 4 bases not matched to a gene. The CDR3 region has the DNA TGTGCCTCCTCGGGAGGCTACAATGAGCAGTTCTTC. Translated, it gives CASSGGYNEQFF. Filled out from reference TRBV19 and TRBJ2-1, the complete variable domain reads DGGITQSPKYLFRKEGQNVTLSCEQNLNHDAMYWYRQDPGQGLRLIYYSQIVNDFQKGDIAEGYSVSREKKESFPLTVTSAQKNPTAFYLCASSGGYNEQFFGPGTRLTVL.

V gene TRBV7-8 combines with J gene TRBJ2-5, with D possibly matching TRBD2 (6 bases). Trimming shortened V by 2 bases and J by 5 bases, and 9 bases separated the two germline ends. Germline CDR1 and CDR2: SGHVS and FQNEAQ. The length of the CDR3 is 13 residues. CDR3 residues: CASSLRDSETQYF. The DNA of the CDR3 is TGTGCCAGCAGCTTAAGGGACTCCGAGACCCAGTACTTC.

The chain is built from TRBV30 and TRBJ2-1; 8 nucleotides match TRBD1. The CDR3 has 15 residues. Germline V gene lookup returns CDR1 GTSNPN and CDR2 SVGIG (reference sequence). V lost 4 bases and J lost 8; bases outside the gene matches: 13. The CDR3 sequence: CAWTQPRTGLDEQFF. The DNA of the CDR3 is TGTGCCTGGACCCAGCCCCGGACAGGGTTGGATGAGCAGTTCTTC. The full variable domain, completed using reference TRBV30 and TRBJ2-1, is SQTIHQWPATLVQPVGSPLSLECTVEGTSNPNLYWYRQAAGRGLQLLFYSVGIGQISSEVPQNLSASRPQDRQFILSSKKLLLSDSGFYLCAWTQPRTGLDEQFFGPGTRLTVL.

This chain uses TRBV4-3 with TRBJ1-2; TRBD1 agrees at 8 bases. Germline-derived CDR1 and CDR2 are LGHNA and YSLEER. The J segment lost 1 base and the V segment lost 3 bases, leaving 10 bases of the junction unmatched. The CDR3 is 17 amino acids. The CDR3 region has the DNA TGCGCCAGCAGCCAGGCGATGACAGGGGCCGTTAACTATGGCTACACCTTC. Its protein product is CASSQAMTGAVNYGYTF.

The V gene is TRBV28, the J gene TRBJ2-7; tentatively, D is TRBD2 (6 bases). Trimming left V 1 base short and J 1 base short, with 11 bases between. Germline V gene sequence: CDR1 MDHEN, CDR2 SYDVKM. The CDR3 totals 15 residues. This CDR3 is CASSLLAAPSYEQYF. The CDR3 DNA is TGTGCCAGCAGTTTATTAGCGGCTCCATCCTACGAGCAGTACTTC. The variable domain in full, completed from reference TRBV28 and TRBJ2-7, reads DVKVTQSSRYLVKRTGEKVFLECVQDMDHENMFWYRQDPGLGLRLIYFSYDVKMKEKGDIPEGYSVSREKKERFSLILESASTNQTSMYLCASSLLAAPSYEQYFGPGTRLTVT.

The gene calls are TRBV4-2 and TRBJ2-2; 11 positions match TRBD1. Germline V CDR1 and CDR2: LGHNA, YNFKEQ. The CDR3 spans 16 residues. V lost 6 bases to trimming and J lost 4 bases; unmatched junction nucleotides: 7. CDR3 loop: CASRPGTGGPTGELFF. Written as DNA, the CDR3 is TGTGCCAGCAGACCCGGGACAGGGGGACCCACCGGGGAGCTGTTTTTT.

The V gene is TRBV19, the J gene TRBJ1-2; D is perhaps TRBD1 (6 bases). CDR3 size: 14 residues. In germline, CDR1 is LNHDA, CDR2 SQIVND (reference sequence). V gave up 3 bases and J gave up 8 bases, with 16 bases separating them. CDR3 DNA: TGTGCCAGTAGTATTGGAAGACAGGTAGTGGGCTACACCTTC. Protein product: CASSIGRQVVGYTF.

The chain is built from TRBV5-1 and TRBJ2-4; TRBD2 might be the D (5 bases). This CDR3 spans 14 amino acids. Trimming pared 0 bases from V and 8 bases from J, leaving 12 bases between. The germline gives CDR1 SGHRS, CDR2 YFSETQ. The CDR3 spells CASSLDGVGDIQYF. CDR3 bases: TGCGCCAGCAGCTTGGACGGGGTGGGTGACATTCAGTACTTC.

CDR3 in amino acids: CASSQDAPGLRTQYF. The CDR3 DNA follows: TGTGCCAGCAGCCAAGATGCCCCGGGACTAAGGACGCAGTATTTT. The rearrangement joins TRBV14 to TRBJ2-3; 7 bases fit TRBD2. Germline loops: CDR1 SGHDN, CDR2 FVKESK. Unmatched junction bases numbered 9, after V lost 0 bases and J lost 9 bases. CDR3 length: 15 residues.

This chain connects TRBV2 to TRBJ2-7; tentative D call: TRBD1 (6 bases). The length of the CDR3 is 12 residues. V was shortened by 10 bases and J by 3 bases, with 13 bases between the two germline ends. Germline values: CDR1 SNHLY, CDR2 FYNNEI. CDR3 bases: TGTGCCACCCAATTGGACAGCTACGAGCAGTACTTC. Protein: CATQLDSYEQYF.

CDR3 in amino acids: CSVWTGGLEQYF. In nucleotides, the CDR3 is TGCAGCGTTTGGACAGGGGGCCTCGAGCAGTACTTC. The genes are TRBV29-1 and TRBJ2-7; 11 positions agree with TRBD1. Per germline, CDR1 SQVTM and CDR2 ANQGSEA. The CDR3 contains 12 residues. Unmatched junction bases numbered 3, after V lost 5 bases and J lost 6 bases.

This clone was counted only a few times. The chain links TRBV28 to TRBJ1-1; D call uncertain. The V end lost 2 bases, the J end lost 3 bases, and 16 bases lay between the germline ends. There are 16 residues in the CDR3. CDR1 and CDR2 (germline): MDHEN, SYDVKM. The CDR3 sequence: CASSLRGYAAYTEAFF. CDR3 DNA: TGTGCCAGCAGTTTACGGGGATATGCGGCTTACACTGAAGCTTTCTTT.

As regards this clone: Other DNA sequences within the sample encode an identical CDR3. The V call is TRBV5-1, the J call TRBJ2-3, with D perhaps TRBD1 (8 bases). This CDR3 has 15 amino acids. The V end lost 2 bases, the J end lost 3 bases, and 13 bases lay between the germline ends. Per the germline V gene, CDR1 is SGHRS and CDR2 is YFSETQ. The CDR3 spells CASSLGQGGTDTQYF. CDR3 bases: TGCGCCAGCAGCTTAGGACAGGGAGGGACAGATACGCAGTATTTT.

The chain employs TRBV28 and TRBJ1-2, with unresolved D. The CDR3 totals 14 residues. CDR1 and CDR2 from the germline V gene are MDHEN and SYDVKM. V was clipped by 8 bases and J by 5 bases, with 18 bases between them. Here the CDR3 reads CASETQAKEYGYTF. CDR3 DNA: TGTGCCAGCGAAACTCAGGCCAAAGAGTATGGCTACACCTTC.

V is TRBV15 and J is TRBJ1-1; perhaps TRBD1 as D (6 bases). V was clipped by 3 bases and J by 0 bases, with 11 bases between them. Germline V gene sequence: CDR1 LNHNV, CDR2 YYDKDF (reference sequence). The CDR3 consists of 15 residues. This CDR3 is CATSRDRAMNTEAFF. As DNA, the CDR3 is TGTGCCACCAGCAGGGACAGAGCTATGAACACTGAAGCTTTCTTT.

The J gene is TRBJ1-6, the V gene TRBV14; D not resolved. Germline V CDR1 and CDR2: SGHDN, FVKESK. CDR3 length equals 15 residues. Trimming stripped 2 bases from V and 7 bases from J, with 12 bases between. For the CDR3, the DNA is TGTGCCAGCAGCCAACCCCCCACCGGGAATTCACCCCTCCACTTT. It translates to CASSQPPTGNSPLHF.

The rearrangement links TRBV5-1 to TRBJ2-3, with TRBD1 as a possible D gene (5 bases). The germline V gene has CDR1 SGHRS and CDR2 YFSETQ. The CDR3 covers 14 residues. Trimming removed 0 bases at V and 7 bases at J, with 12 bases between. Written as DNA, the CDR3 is TGCGCCAGCAGCTTGGGCGCTTCAGGGAATACGCAGTATTTT. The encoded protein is CASSLGASGNTQYF.

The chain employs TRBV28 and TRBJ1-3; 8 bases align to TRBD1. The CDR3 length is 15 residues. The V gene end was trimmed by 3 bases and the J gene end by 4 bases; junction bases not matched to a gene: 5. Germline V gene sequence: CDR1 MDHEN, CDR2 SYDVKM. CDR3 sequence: CASSLPGGAGNTIYF. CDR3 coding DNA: TGTGCCAGCAGTTTGCCAGGGGGCGCAGGAAACACCATATATTTT. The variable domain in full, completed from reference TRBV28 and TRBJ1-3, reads DVKVTQSSRYLVKRTGEKVFLECVQDMDHENMFWYRQDPGLGLRLIYFSYDVKMKEKGDIPEGYSVSREKKERFSLILESASTNQTSMYLCASSLPGGAGNTIYFGEGSWLTVV.

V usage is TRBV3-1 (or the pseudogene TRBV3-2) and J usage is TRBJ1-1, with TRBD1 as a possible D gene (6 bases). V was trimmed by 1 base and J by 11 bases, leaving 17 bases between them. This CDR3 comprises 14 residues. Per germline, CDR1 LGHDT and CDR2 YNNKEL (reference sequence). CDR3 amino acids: CASSQAGQVWQAFF. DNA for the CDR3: TGTGCCAGCAGCCAAGCGGGACAAGTTTGGCAGGCTTTCTTT.